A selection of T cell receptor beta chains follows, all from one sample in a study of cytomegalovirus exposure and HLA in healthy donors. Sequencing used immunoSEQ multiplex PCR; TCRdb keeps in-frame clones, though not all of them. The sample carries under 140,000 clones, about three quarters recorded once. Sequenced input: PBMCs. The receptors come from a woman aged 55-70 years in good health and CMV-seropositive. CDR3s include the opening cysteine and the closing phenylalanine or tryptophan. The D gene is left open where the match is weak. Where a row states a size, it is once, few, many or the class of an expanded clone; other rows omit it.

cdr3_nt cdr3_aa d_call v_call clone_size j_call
TGTGCCAGCAGCTTGGGTGGAGGGAGGTACGAGCAGTACTTC CASSLGGGRYEQYF . TRBV5-4 once TRBJ2-7
TGTGCCAGTGCCGAGAGCTCCTACAATGAGCAGTTCTTC CASAESSYNEQFF . TRBV9 . TRBJ2-1
TGTGCCAGCAGCTCCCTAGCGGGACCGAAGTTC CASSSLAGPKF TRBD2 TRBV7-2 . TRBJ2-7
TGCGCCAGCAGCCTCGGGCTAGCGGGTCTCCTTTCTCCTCGCGAGCAGTACTTC CASSLGLAGLLSPREQYF TRBD2 TRBV5-1 . TRBJ2-7
TGTGCCAGCAGCTTAGGCCGGGATACGCAGTATTTT CASSLGRDTQYF . TRBV11-2 . TRBJ2-3
TGTGCCAGCAGTTACTCCACAGGGAACACCGGGGAGCTGTTTTTT CASSYSTGNTGELFF . TRBV6-5 . TRBJ2-2
TGCGCCAGCAGCTTTGAGACACCTAACTATGGCTACACCTTC CASSFETPNYGYTF . TRBV5-1 . TRBJ1-2
TGTGCCAGCAGCTTAGTATTGGGCGGGAGTAAGAATGAGCAGTTCTTC CASSLVLGGSKNEQFF TRBD2 TRBV7-2 . TRBJ2-1
TGTGCCAGCAGCCAAGAAAATTACGGAGGTAACTATGGCTACACCTTC CASSQENYGGNYGYTF . TRBV4-2 . TRBJ1-2
TGTGCCAGCAGTGGGGAGGGCCGGACCGGGGAGCTGTTTTTT CASSGEGRTGELFF TRBD2 TRBV5-4 once TRBJ2-2
TGTGCCACCCGTGGGACTAGCGGATACAATGAGCAGTTCTTC CATRGTSGYNEQFF TRBD2 TRBV5-4 . TRBJ2-1
TGTGCCAGCAACCCGAGGGAGGCTATCACCGGGGAGCTGTTTTTT CASNPREAITGELFF . TRBV6-5 . TRBJ2-2
TGTGCCAGCAGTTACCAGGGGACGGGCTATGGCTACACCTTC CASSYQGTGYGYTF . TRBV6-5 . TRBJ1-2
TGTGCCAGTATGACCCGGGGAATGCCTGAAGCTTTCTTT CASMTRGMPEAFF . TRBV19 once TRBJ1-1
TGTGCCAGCAGTGGTACTACCGGGACTAGTTTAGATACGCAGTATTTT CASSGTTGTSLDTQYF TRBD2 TRBV27 . TRBJ2-3
TGTGCCAGCGGTCTGACTAGCGGGAGGAGCAGCGAGCAGTTCTTC CASGLTSGRSSEQFF TRBD2 TRBV7-2 . TRBJ2-1